This TCR beta chain was documented in a study of CD8 T cells in Susac syndrome. General study points: Regarding the TCR sequencing and HLA analysis, the study admitted that a relatively small number of individuals were involved. The CD4+ T cell repertoires in Susac syndrome were not clonally expanded.

The germline gives CDR1 LGHNA, CDR2 YSLEER. The CDR3 length is 15 residues. The V gene lost 1 base and the J gene lost 1 base, with 5 bases spanning the gap. Of note for this clonotype: Its specificity is unknown.

Sequencing of TCR beta was carried out in blood CD8+ and CD4+ T cells. RNA amounts of roughly 0.5 to 1 ug underwent reverse transcription with random hexamers. Across 54 Vbeta and 13 Jbeta, TCR beta CDR3 was amplified with immunoSEQ multiplex PCR. In TCRdb, the immunoSEQ multiplex PCR reads were re-called with MiXCR into one record per CDR3 protein. The table shows roughly 140,000 distinct CDR3 sequences, with around 95% occurring only once. This sequence originates from a human donor with Susac syndrome. V and J are TRBV4-3 and TRBJ2-6; no clear D. The sequenced material came from CD4+ T cells from PBMCs. In DNA, the CDR3 is TGCGCCAGCAGCCAAGTCCCGTCTGGGGCCAACGTCCTGACTTTC. The encoded protein is CASSQVPSGANVLTF.